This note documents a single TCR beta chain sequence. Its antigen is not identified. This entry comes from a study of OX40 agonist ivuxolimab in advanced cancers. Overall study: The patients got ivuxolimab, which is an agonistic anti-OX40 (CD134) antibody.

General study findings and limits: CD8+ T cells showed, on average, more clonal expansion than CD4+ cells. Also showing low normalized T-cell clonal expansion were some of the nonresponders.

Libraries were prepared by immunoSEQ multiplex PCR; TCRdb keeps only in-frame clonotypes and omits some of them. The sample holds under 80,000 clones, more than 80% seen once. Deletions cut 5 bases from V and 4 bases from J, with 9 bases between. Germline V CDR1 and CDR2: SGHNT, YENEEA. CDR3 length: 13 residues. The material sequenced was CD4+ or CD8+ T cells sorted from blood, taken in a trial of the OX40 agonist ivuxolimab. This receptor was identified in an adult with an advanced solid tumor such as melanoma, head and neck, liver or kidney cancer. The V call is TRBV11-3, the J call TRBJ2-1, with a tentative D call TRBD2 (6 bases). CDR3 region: CASSPGGYNEQFF. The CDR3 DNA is TGTGCCAGCAGCCCAGGAGGGTACAATGAGCAGTTCTTC.